Detailed here is one T cell receptor (beta chain). What antigen it recognizes has not been identified. Within one base of it there is no much larger clone, and no base qualities were kept. The time point label of this sample denotes: about 28 days (+/-7) after the second vaccine dose. AZD1222 recipients whose second dose came at about 4 weeks and those whose second dose came at about 12 weeks were combined into one group, since spike-specific TCR depth and breadth did not differ between the two schedules. The vaccinee samples were drawn from two UK trials, COV001 and COV002, one of which was a single-blind randomized controlled phase 2/3 trial testing AZD1222 (ChAdOx1 nCoV-19) in healthy adults. For TCRbeta chain sequencing, PBMC samples were collected from trial participants at day 0 and at day 28 after the second dose. The CDR3 regions of human TCRbeta chains were analyzed by immunosequencing. The study's processing was this. TCRs in the repertoires were compared against a reference library of SARS-CoV-2-specific TCRs that had been generated with the MIRA antigen-specificity platform. Breadth was defined as the fraction of unique TCRs that were SARS-CoV-2-associated, and depth was defined as the fraction of total T cells that were SARS-CoV-2-associated. Using the MIRA data, each spike-specific TCR was mapped to the spike region that the TCR reacts to and placed in a CD4 or CD8 class. Log10-transformed breadth and depth values were compared by one-way ANOVA with Sidak's multiple comparisons tests. Held by TCRdb, this immuneACCESS table contains in-frame sequences only and omits some clones. Under half of the omission traces to an unresolved V gene where checked; the cause of the rest is unknown. Clonal size and the V and J genes are those of that table, whereas D and trimming came from the DNA. Here the sample has roughly 110,000 clones; 80% to 95% occur a single time. Roughly 8.7% of the sample is held by the ten biggest clonotypes.

The data are from a study of T cell responses to AZD1222 COVID-19 vaccine (TCRdb year 2021). At the level of the whole study: TCR sequencing covered about 230 trial participants: 207 given two doses of AZD1222 and approximately 26 given two doses of MenACWY control vaccine. Trial participants were enrolled by age into 18-55, 56-69 and 70-plus year subgroups, with around 150, 28 and 57 TCR-sequenced participants respectively.

The CDR3 measures 13 amino acids from cysteine to phenylalanine. Just the 39-base CDR3 DNA is kept, in frame starting at base 1. Per the germline V gene, KGHSH is the CDR1 and LQKENI is the CDR2. Here V drops 5 bases and J drops 4 bases, and the junction holds 4 bases not matched to any gene. Results and caveats for the whole study, not just this receptor: In the small 56-69-year group, the increase in depth fell short of significance, most likely because of low power. Only five to seven AZD1222 recipients were SARS-CoV-2 seropositive at baseline, limiting conclusions about previously exposed vaccinees. Because no day 14 peak-response samples were available, repertoires were characterized only after the peak T cell response. Reportedly, close to half of the unique spike-specific TCRs recognized epitopes lying outside the regions that are mutated in the B.1.351 and B.1.1.7 variants. After two AZD1222 doses, spike-specific TCR breadth and depth were significantly higher than at day 0 and than in MenACWY recipients. Most participants were white British and females outnumbered males, and the authors suggested that clonal diversity may have been underestimated. Vaccine-associated CD4 TCRs spanned the whole spike protein, with dominant responses in regions 160-218 and 743-854.

Sequences were derived from peripheral blood, sampled 28 days after the second AZD1222 dose. This sequence uses TRBV18 and TRBJ2-7, with 8 bases aligning to TRBD1. The sequence was obtained from an adult who received the AZD1222 COVID-19 vaccine. The CDR3 protein sequence reads: CASSTGQGYEQYF. At the DNA level, the sequence is TGTGCCAGCTCAACAGGACAGGGTTACGAGCAGTACTTC.